These T cell receptor beta chains were read from a single sample in a study of shared clonotypes between healthy human individuals. Clones were read by immunoSEQ multiplex PCR, and TCRdb kept only the in-frame ones, dropping some. The top ten clones hold less than 0.55% of a sample with approximately 1.5 million clones, roughly 98% of them seen once. The specimen was naive CD4+ T cells sorted from blood. Every receptor here comes from a man aged 30 to 45 in good health. The CDR3 runs from the conserved cysteine through the conserved F or W. The D gene is left open where the match is weak. Size is omitted from some rows. Given values are once, few, many or a class for expanded clones.

abundance: .; v_gene: TRBV5-1; j_gene: TRBJ2-6; d_gene: .; CDR3nt: TGCGCCAGCACGCAGGGCTCTGGGGCCAACGTCCTGACTTTC; CDR3aa: CASTQGSGANVLTF
abundance: .; v_gene: TRBV10-1; j_gene: TRBJ2-1; d_gene: .; CDR3nt: TGCGCCAGCAGTGAGGACGGTCGATACTACAATGAGCAGTTCTTC; CDR3aa: CASSEDGRYYNEQFF
abundance: .; v_gene: TRBV10-1; j_gene: TRBJ2-5; d_gene: .; CDR3nt: TGCGCCAGCAGTGCGGGGACTGCAGAGACCCAGTACTTC; CDR3aa: CASSAGTAETQYF
abundance: .; v_gene: TRBV29-1; j_gene: TRBJ2-7; d_gene: TRBD1; CDR3nt: TGCAGCCCACTGGAAGGACAGGGCCCCTACGAGCAGTACTTC; CDR3aa: CSPLEGQGPYEQYF
abundance: .; v_gene: TRBV6-5; j_gene: TRBJ2-1; d_gene: TRBD2; CDR3nt: TGTGCCAGCAGTAACACGGGAGGTTCCTACAATGAGCAGTTCTTC; CDR3aa: CASSNTGGSYNEQFF
abundance: .; v_gene: TRBV29-1; j_gene: TRBJ2-2; d_gene: .; CDR3nt: TGCAGCGTTCTGGGCCCCAGGGGACGGCTGAACACCGGGGAGCTGTTTTTT; CDR3aa: CSVLGPRGRLNTGELFF
abundance: .; v_gene: TRBV14; j_gene: TRBJ2-7; d_gene: .; CDR3nt: TGTGCCAGCAGCCTTCTCAAGACAGCCTCCGAGCAGTACTTC; CDR3aa: CASSLLKTASEQYF
abundance: .; v_gene: TRBV28; j_gene: TRBJ2-1; d_gene: TRBD2; CDR3nt: TGTGCCAGCAGTTTAATCGGGGAGGGATACAATGAGCAGTTCTTC; CDR3aa: CASSLIGEGYNEQFF
abundance: .; v_gene: TRBV5-1; j_gene: TRBJ2-1; d_gene: .; CDR3nt: TGCGCCAGCAGCTTTTACAGACACAATGAGCAGTTCTTC; CDR3aa: CASSFYRHNEQFF
abundance: .; v_gene: TRBV27; j_gene: TRBJ1-2; d_gene: TRBD1; CDR3nt: TGTGCCAGCAGACAGATAGACAGGGAGGATGGCTACACCTTC; CDR3aa: CASRQIDREDGYTF
abundance: .; v_gene: TRBV5-4; j_gene: TRBJ1-2; d_gene: .; CDR3nt: TGTGCCAGCAGTAGAGGAGAGACAGTCCCTAACTATGGCTACACCTTC; CDR3aa: CASSRGETVPNYGYTF
abundance: .; v_gene: TRBV7-9; j_gene: TRBJ1-1; d_gene: .; CDR3nt: TGTGCCAGCCGCGCAGGGAGTTTAAGGACTGAAGCTTTCTTT; CDR3aa: CASRAGSLRTEAFF
abundance: .; v_gene: TRBV12-5; j_gene: TRBJ2-1; d_gene: .; CDR3nt: TGTGCTAGTGGTTTGGTAGCCTCCCGGATCCCTCCCTACAATGAGCAGTTCTTC; CDR3aa: CASGLVASRIPPYNEQFF
abundance: .; v_gene: TRBV29-1; j_gene: TRBJ2-7; d_gene: .; CDR3nt: TGCAGCGTTGAACACTCCTACGAGCAGTACTTC; CDR3aa: CSVEHSYEQYF
abundance: .; v_gene: TRBV27; j_gene: TRBJ2-7; d_gene: TRBD2; CDR3nt: TGTGCCAGCAGTTCCGAGCGGGGCGCCGCCTACGAGCAGTACTTC; CDR3aa: CASSSERGAAYEQYF
abundance: .; v_gene: TRBV19; j_gene: TRBJ2-3; d_gene: TRBD2; CDR3nt: TGTGCCAGTAGTAAGGTCCGACTAGCGGATAGCACAGATACGCAGTATTTT; CDR3aa: CASSKVRLADSTDTQYF
abundance: .; v_gene: TRBV7-2; j_gene: TRBJ2-7; d_gene: .; CDR3nt: TGTGCCAGCAGCTTAGGAGGCGGCGGATACTACGAGCAGTACTTC; CDR3aa: CASSLGGGGYYEQYF
abundance: .; v_gene: TRBV11-2; j_gene: TRBJ2-7; d_gene: TRBD2; CDR3nt: TGTGCCAGCAGCTTAGGGCCTAGCGGGACGACCGAGCAGTACTTC; CDR3aa: CASSLGPSGTTEQYF
abundance: once; v_gene: TRBV18; j_gene: TRBJ1-3; d_gene: .; CDR3nt: TGTGCCAGCTCACCACCCATAAACACCATATATTTT; CDR3aa: CASSPPINTIYF
abundance: .; v_gene: TRBV5-4; j_gene: TRBJ2-7; d_gene: TRBD2; CDR3nt: TGTGCCAGCAGCGGGACTAGCCTAGGCGAGCAGTACTTC; CDR3aa: CASSGTSLGEQYF
abundance: .; v_gene: TRBV25-1; j_gene: TRBJ2-7; d_gene: TRBD2; CDR3nt: TGTGCCAGCAGGGGGTCCGGCGGGAGGGGAGTCTACGAGCAGTACTTC; CDR3aa: CASRGSGGRGVYEQYF
abundance: .; v_gene: TRBV19; j_gene: TRBJ2-7; d_gene: TRBD2; CDR3nt: TGTGCCAGTTCCCGGGGGGGGGCCTACTCCTACGAGCAGTACTTC; CDR3aa: CASSRGGAYSYEQYF
abundance: .; v_gene: TRBV6-6; j_gene: TRBJ2-5; d_gene: TRBD2; CDR3nt: TGTGCCAGCAGGTCACCGGGACTAGCTCCTCAAGAGACCCAGTACTTC; CDR3aa: CASRSPGLAPQETQYF
abundance: .; v_gene: TRBV5-1; j_gene: TRBJ2-7; d_gene: .; CDR3nt: TGCGCCAGCAGCTCCGCAATGATCGGCGAGCAGTACTTC; CDR3aa: CASSSAMIGEQYF
abundance: .; v_gene: TRBV7-9; j_gene: TRBJ2-2; d_gene: TRBD1; CDR3nt: TGTGCCAGCAGCTCCCGGACAGGACAGAACACCGGGGAGCTGTTTTTT; CDR3aa: CASSSRTGQNTGELFF
abundance: many; v_gene: TRBV7-2; j_gene: TRBJ2-7; d_gene: TRBD2; CDR3nt: TGTGCCAGCAGCCGAGGACTAGCCCCCCACGAGCAGTACTTC; CDR3aa: CASSRGLAPHEQYF
abundance: once; v_gene: TRBV9; j_gene: TRBJ1-2; d_gene: .; CDR3nt: TGTGCCAGCAGCGTATCAGGGACGAACTATGGCTACACCTTC; CDR3aa: CASSVSGTNYGYTF
abundance: once; v_gene: TRBV19; j_gene: TRBJ2-4; d_gene: TRBD2; CDR3nt: TGTGCCAGTAGTCCTCCTTGGGTACTAGCGGGAGCAGGTGTGGCCAAAAACATTCAGTACTTC; CDR3aa: CASSPPWVLAGAGVAKNIQYF
abundance: .; v_gene: TRBV14; j_gene: TRBJ1-1; d_gene: .; CDR3nt: TGTGCCAGCAGCCTCGGGCGGAGGACAGAAGCTTTCTTT; CDR3aa: CASSLGRRTEAFF
abundance: .; v_gene: TRBV2; j_gene: TRBJ2-1; d_gene: .; CDR3nt: TGTGCCAGCAGTGAAGTCGAGGTATGGAATGAGCAGTTCTTC; CDR3aa: CASSEVEVWNEQFF
abundance: .; v_gene: TRBV9; j_gene: TRBJ2-2; d_gene: .; CDR3nt: TGTGCCAGCAGCGTAGTCTACAACGCCGGGGAGCTGTTTTTT; CDR3aa: CASSVVYNAGELFF
abundance: .; v_gene: TRBV6-1; j_gene: TRBJ1-2; d_gene: .; CDR3nt: TGTGCCAGCAGCCCCCGGGACACGGCTGGCTACACCTTC; CDR3aa: CASSPRDTAGYTF
abundance: .; v_gene: TRBV2; j_gene: TRBJ1-5; d_gene: TRBD1; CDR3nt: TGTGCCAGCAAACCTACAGGGGGAAGTCAGCCCCAGCATTTT; CDR3aa: CASKPTGGSQPQHF
abundance: .; v_gene: TRBV19; j_gene: TRBJ2-1; d_gene: TRBD1; CDR3nt: TGTGCCAGTAGTATCCGGGGACAGGGGGAGAGTGAGCAGTTCTTC; CDR3aa: CASSIRGQGESEQFF
abundance: .; v_gene: TRBV5-1; j_gene: TRBJ2-5; d_gene: .; CDR3nt: TGCGCCAGCAGAGTCAGGGAAGTCGAGGAGACCCAGTACTTC; CDR3aa: CASRVREVEETQYF
abundance: .; v_gene: TRBV11-2; j_gene: TRBJ1-2; d_gene: TRBD1; CDR3nt: TGTGCCAGCAGCAGAGGGACAGGGCCTAACTATGGCTACACCTTC; CDR3aa: CASSRGTGPNYGYTF
abundance: .; v_gene: TRBV7-8; j_gene: TRBJ1-2; d_gene: TRBD1; CDR3nt: TGTGCCAGCAGCTTTACAGTCCGGGACAGTAATGGCTACACCTTC; CDR3aa: CASSFTVRDSNGYTF
abundance: .; v_gene: TRBV9; j_gene: TRBJ1-1; d_gene: .; CDR3nt: TGTGCCAGCAGCGTTTCTCAGTCGTCGGGCACTGAAGCTTTCTTT; CDR3aa: CASSVSQSSGTEAFF
abundance: .; v_gene: TRBV5-8; j_gene: TRBJ1-1; d_gene: .; CDR3nt: TGTGCCAGCAGCTTGAACCGGGCTTCTGAAGCTTTCTTT; CDR3aa: CASSLNRASEAFF
abundance: .; v_gene: TRBV27; j_gene: TRBJ2-3; d_gene: TRBD1; CDR3nt: TGTGCCAGCAGTTTGGGACAGGGGCGATCAGATACGCAGTATTTT; CDR3aa: CASSLGQGRSDTQYF
abundance: .; v_gene: TRBV28; j_gene: TRBJ1-5; d_gene: .; CDR3nt: TGTGCCAGCAGTTTTCGGGAATTTGGGATCGGCTCGCAGCCCCAGCATTTT; CDR3aa: CASSFREFGIGSQPQHF
abundance: once; v_gene: TRBV11-3; j_gene: TRBJ2-1; d_gene: TRBD1; CDR3nt: TGTGCCAGCAGCTTAGGACAGGGGCTACTCAATGAGCAGTTCTTC; CDR3aa: CASSLGQGLLNEQFF
abundance: .; v_gene: TRBV18; j_gene: TRBJ1-1; d_gene: TRBD1; CDR3nt: TGTGCCAGCTCATGGGACAGGGAAGGCACTGAAGCTTTCTTT; CDR3aa: CASSWDREGTEAFF
abundance: .; v_gene: TRBV6-1; j_gene: TRBJ1-4; d_gene: .; CDR3nt: TGTGCCAGCAGTTTAAATGAAAAACTGTTTTTT; CDR3aa: CASSLNEKLFF
abundance: .; v_gene: TRBV7-8; j_gene: TRBJ2-1; d_gene: .; CDR3nt: TGTGCCAGCAGCGAAGCAGGGAGCTCCTACAATGAGCAGTTCTTC; CDR3aa: CASSEAGSSYNEQFF
abundance: .; v_gene: TRBV2; j_gene: TRBJ2-2; d_gene: .; CDR3nt: TGTGCCAGCAGAATCAGGGGCACCGGGGAGCTGTTTTTT; CDR3aa: CASRIRGTGELFF
abundance: .; v_gene: TRBV6-6; j_gene: TRBJ2-7; d_gene: .; CDR3nt: TGTGCCAGCAAACCGGGACAAGCCTACGAGCAGTACTTC; CDR3aa: CASKPGQAYEQYF
abundance: .; v_gene: TRBV6-5; j_gene: TRBJ1-2; d_gene: .; CDR3nt: TGTGCCAGCAGCCGAGCTCCGGAGGAACTGGGCTACACCTTC; CDR3aa: CASSRAPEELGYTF
abundance: .; v_gene: TRBV5-1; j_gene: TRBJ2-7; d_gene: TRBD2; CDR3nt: TGCGCCAGCAGCTTTGCTAGCGGGGTCCTCGAGCAGTACTTC; CDR3aa: CASSFASGVLEQYF
abundance: .; v_gene: TRBV9; j_gene: TRBJ1-2; d_gene: .; CDR3nt: TGTGCCAGCAGCGCCGGGACGGGAGATAACTATGGCTACACCTTC; CDR3aa: CASSAGTGDNYGYTF
abundance: .; v_gene: TRBV15; j_gene: TRBJ1-1; d_gene: .; CDR3nt: TGTGCCACCAGCAGAGGGGGGGGAACCACTGAAGCTTTCTTT; CDR3aa: CATSRGGGTTEAFF